This passage covers 28 T cell receptor beta chains from one sample sequenced in a study of T cells after yellow fever vaccination. TCRdb independently ran MiXCR on the 5' RACE reads; one entry per CDR3 protein. The sample yields hundreds of thousands of distinct CDR3 sequences, 8.7% seen once. This specimen consisted of PBMCs, obtained on the day of the first yellow fever vaccination. The receptors were sampled from a man in his late teens or twenties who received the YFV17D yellow fever vaccine.

The gene calls are TRBV29-1 and TRBJ2-1; D possibly corresponds to TRBD2 (6 bases). The CDR3 consists of 13 residues. Germline-derived CDR1 and CDR2 are SQVTM and ANQGSEA. With 4 bases removed from V and 2 bases from J, the gap between germline ends came to 9 bases. The CDR3 loop is CSVASATYNEQFF. In DNA, the CDR3 is TGCAGCGTTGCTAGCGCCACCTACAATGAGCAGTTCTTC.

Many counts were recorded for this clonotype. This chain uses TRBV7-2 with TRBJ2-3, with TRBD2 matching over 7 bases. The junction had 8 bases not matched to a gene; V was cut back by 0 bases and J by 2 bases. Germline assignment: CDR1 SGHTA and CDR2 FQGNSA. The CDR3 loop spans 17 amino acids. CDR3 loop: CASSLARWGGSTDTQYF. CDR3 sequence (DNA): TGTGCCAGCAGCTTAGCGCGATGGGGGGGTTCCACAGATACGCAGTATTTT. Variable domain in full (rest from reference TRBV7-2 and TRBJ2-3): GAGVSQSPSNKVTEKGKDVELRCDPISGHTALYWYRQSLGQGLEFLIYFQGNSAPDKSGLPSDRFSAERTGGSVSTLTIQRTQQEDSAVYLCASSLARWGGSTDTQYFGPGTRLTVL.

This sequence joins TRBV15 and TRBJ2-5; D gene unclear. Germline CDR1 reads LNHNV; CDR2 reads YYDKDF (reference sequence). The CDR3 covers 12 residues. Trimming removed 7 bases at V and 1 base at J, with 7 bases between. The CDR3 region is CATTTLQETQYF. The CDR3 DNA reads TGTGCCACCACTACTCTCCAAGAGACCCAGTACTTC. Full variable domain (outside the CDR3, taken from reference TRBV15 and TRBJ2-5): DAMVIQNPRYQVTQFGKPVTLSCSQTLNHNVMYWYQQKSSQAPKLLFHYYDKDFNNEADTPDNFQSRRPNTSFCFLDIRSPGLGDTAMYLCATTTLQETQYFGPGTRLLVL.

This clonotype appeared many times. The chain uses TRBV2 and TRBJ2-3; 8 bases align to TRBD2. Trimming took 7 bases from V and 4 from J; bases not matched to a gene: 4. Germline lookup yields CDR1 SNHLY and CDR2 FYNNEI. The CDR3 is 13 residues long. The CDR3 here is CASIPGGPDTQYF. CDR3 sequence (DNA): TGTGCCAGCATTCCGGGGGGGCCAGATACGCAGTATTTT.

Only a few counts were recorded for this clonotype. V is TRBV12-3 or TRBV12-4 and J is TRBJ1-3; TRBD1 matches 7 bases. This CDR3 has 15 residues. The J segment lost 8 bases and the V segment lost 5 bases, leaving 12 bases of the junction unmatched. Here the CDR3 DNA reads TGTGCCAGCAGTCCAGGGGGGTTTTCCTCCTACACCATATATTTT. Its translation: CASSPGGFSSYTIYF.

There are a few counts of this clonotype. V usage is TRBV20-1 and J usage is TRBJ2-2; no definite D call. Between the trimmed V and J ends, which lost 1 base and 0 bases, there was a span of 6 bases. The germline V gene has CDR1 DFQATT and CDR2 SNEGSKA (reference sequence). The CDR3 sequence is 14 residues long. CDR3 nucleotide sequence: TGCAGTGCTAGAGTCACAGCGAACACCGGGGAGCTGTTTTTT. It yields the protein CSARVTANTGELFF.

This clonotype was seen many times. The chain has TRBV10-3 and TRBJ1-3, with 9 bases aligning to TRBD1. Losses at the gene ends were 2 bases for V and 4 bases for J; bases not matched to a gene: 9. CDR3 length equals 17 residues. Germline assignment: CDR1 ENHRY and CDR2 SYGVKD. CDR3: CAISEPNHRGQGNTIYF. The CDR3 nucleotides read TGTGCCATCAGTGAGCCGAACCACAGGGGGCAAGGAAACACCATATATTTT.

The chain uses TRBV5-6 and TRBJ2-1; 10 bases fit TRBD2. J lost 9 bases, V lost 6 bases, and 9 bases had no gene match. Germline CDR1 is SGHDT and CDR2 is YYEEEE. The CDR3 is 14 residues long. CDR3 in amino acids: CASMGAGGRGEQFF. The CDR3 DNA reads as TGTGCCAGCATGGGAGCGGGGGGGAGAGGTGAGCAGTTCTTC.

This clonotype was detected only a few times. The rearrangement joins TRBV7-2 to TRBJ2-5, with TRBD2 matching over 11 bases. CDR3 length: 16 amino acids. The V segment lost 5 bases and the J segment 5 bases; nucleotides outside the gene matches: 10. Germline-derived CDR1 and CDR2 are SGHTA and FQGNSA. The CDR3 here is CASSPGIAGGLETQYF. The CDR3, as DNA: TGTGCCAGCAGCCCTGGGATAGCGGGGGGGCTGGAGACCCAGTACTTC.

There are a few counts of this clonotype. J is TRBJ2-1 and V is TRBV14, with 16 positions matching TRBD2. The CDR3 is 17 amino acids. The germline V gene encodes CDR1 SGHDN and CDR2 FVKESK. V dropped 4 bases and J dropped 8; count of bases not matched to a gene: 8. CDR3: CASSPKGLAGGPDEQFF. DNA for the CDR3: TGTGCCAGCAGCCCAAAGGGACTAGCGGGGGGGCCAGATGAGCAGTTCTTC.

This clonotype was picked up many times. The J gene is TRBJ2-1, the V gene TRBV20-1, with D perhaps TRBD1 or TRBD2 (5 bases each). V lost 1 base and J 4 bases, leaving 8 bases between the germline ends. Per the germline V gene, CDR1 is DFQATT and CDR2 is SNEGSKA (reference sequence). CDR3 length: 13 residues. For the CDR3, the DNA is TGCAGTGCTAGAGGAGGGGTATACAATGAGCAGTTCTTC. Its translation: CSARGGVYNEQFF.

This clonotype was seen only a few times. The chain recombines TRBV12-3 or TRBV12-4 with TRBJ2-1, with a possible D match to TRBD1 (7 bases). Trimming pared 6 bases from V and 2 bases from J, leaving 14 bases between. CDR3 length: 15 amino acids. CDR3 in amino acids: CASREGAVTYNEQFF. CDR3 DNA sequence: TGTGCCAGCAGGGAGGGGGCGGTGACCTACAATGAGCAGTTCTTC.

This clonotype was detected only a few times. V and J are TRBV18 and TRBJ1-4; a possible D gene is TRBD1 (5 bases). Germline CDR1 reads KGHSH; CDR2 reads LQKENI. The V gene lost 5 bases and the J gene lost 8 bases, with 15 bases spanning the gap. The CDR3 is made up of 14 amino acids. CDR3 coding DNA: TGTGCCAGCTCAGCGGACCGTCGGGGGGAAAAACTGTTTTTT. Its translation: CASSADRRGEKLFF.

This clonotype showed up many times. The chain links TRBV12-3 or TRBV12-4 to TRBJ1-1; the D gene is possibly TRBD1 (6 bases). The V and J ends lost 6 bases and 2 bases respectively, with 19 bases between them. The CDR3 consists of 16 residues. CDR3 DNA: TGTGCCAGCAGCCAAGGGGCGGGGGGCGAAAACACTGAAGCTTTCTTT. Translating it yields CASSQGAGGENTEAFF.

The rearrangement links TRBV25-1 to TRBJ1-2; D is unclear. The CDR3 has 15 residues. V gave up 1 base and J gave up 4 bases, with 13 bases separating them. CDR1 MGHDK and CDR2 SYGVNS come from the germline V gene. Here the CDR3 reads CASSESGASLYGYTF. The CDR3 nucleotides are TGTGCCAGCAGTGAATCGGGAGCCTCTCTCTATGGCTACACCTTC.

This chain uses TRBV20-1 with TRBJ2-3; D may be TRBD2 (6 bases). Germline V gives CDR1 DFQATT, CDR2 SNEGSKA (reference sequence). The CDR3 has 13 residues. Between the trimmed V and J ends, which lost 5 bases and 3 bases, there was a span of 12 bases. The CDR3: CSAYSTRTDTQYF. CDR3 bases: TGCAGTGCTTATTCGACTAGGACAGATACGCAGTATTTT.

CDR3 sequence reads: CASSQGDRVQETQYF. The CDR3 DNA sequence: TGTGCCAGCAGCCAAGGAGACAGGGTCCAAGAGACCCAGTACTTC. V usage is TRBV4-2 and J usage is TRBJ2-5; 7 bases fit TRBD1. J was trimmed by 1 base and V by 1 base; bases with no gene match: 3. The CDR3 is 15 amino acids. Germline CDR1 is LGHNA and CDR2 is YNFKEQ.

This clonotype was counted between two and nine times. The rearrangement joins TRBV6-1 to TRBJ2-2, with 7 positions matching TRBD1. CDR3 length equals 14 residues. The trim removed 7 bases at V and 5 bases at J, leaving 7 bases unmatched. The germline V gene has CDR1 MNHNS and CDR2 SASEGT. The CDR3 is CASNPTGLTGELFF. The CDR3 DNA is TGTGCCAGCAATCCGACAGGGCTGACCGGGGAGCTGTTTTTT.

The chain uses TRBV11-3 and TRBJ2-3, with 12 bases aligning to TRBD2. Germline loops: CDR1 SGHNT, CDR2 YENEEA. The CDR3 has 17 amino acids. Trimming removed 3 bases from V and 5 bases from J; junction bases left unmatched: 9. The CDR3, as DNA: TGTGCCAGCAGCTTCGATCTAGCGGGGGGGATTAGAGATACGCAGTATTTT. Protein product: CASSFDLAGGIRDTQYF.

This clonotype came up many times. The chain links TRBV7-3 to TRBJ2-3; TRBD1 matches at 9 bases. This CDR3 has 16 residues. Germline-derived CDR1 and CDR2 are SGHTA and FQGTGA. Trimming at V came to 2 bases and at J to 2 bases, leaving 5 bases not matched to a gene. The CDR3 nucleotides are TGTGCCAGCAGCTTATTGGGACAGGGATACACAGATACGCAGTATTTT. This codes for CASSLLGQGYTDTQYF.

This clonotype was counted a few times. The chain couples TRBV6-5 to TRBJ1-2; TRBD1 aligns across 8 bases. V lost 0 bases, J lost 5 bases, and 11 bases stayed unmatched. Germline CDR1 reads MNHEY; CDR2 reads SVGAGI. CDR3 length: 17 residues. Here the CDR3 DNA reads TGTGCCAGCAGTTACTCTCGGGCAGGGGGCGCCGGGTATGGCTACACCTTC. Its translation: CASSYSRAGGAGYGYTF.

This clonotype has more than one count but fewer than ten. The J gene is TRBJ1-1, the V gene TRBV6-1, with TRBD1 as a possible D gene (5 bases). Trimming removed 6 bases from V and 4 bases from J, with 18 bases in between. The CDR3 loop spans 15 amino acids. The germline CDR1 and CDR2 sequences are MNHNS and SASEGT. This chain's CDR3 is CASSTWGGKGTEAFF. Written as DNA, the CDR3 is TGTGCCAGCAGCACGTGGGGGGGAAAGGGCACTGAAGCTTTCTTT.

A few counts support this clonotype. The rearrangement links TRBV30 to TRBJ1-5; D is perhaps TRBD1 (5 bases). Between the trimmed V and J ends, which lost 0 bases and 1 base, there was a span of 16 bases. Per germline, CDR1 GTSNPN and CDR2 SVGIG (reference sequence). The CDR3 has 17 amino acids. CDR3 in amino acids: CAWSVDRGGRSNQPQHF. For the CDR3, the DNA is TGTGCCTGGAGTGTAGACCGCGGGGGTCGAAGCAATCAGCCCCAGCATTTT.

As DNA, the CDR3 is TGTGCCAGCCCCCGGGGAAAGGCACGATCAACCGGGGAGCTGTTTTTT. Its protein is CASPRGKARSTGELFF. This chain uses TRBV7-2 with TRBJ2-2; TRBD2 might be the D (5 bases). Germline values: CDR1 SGHTA, CDR2 FQGNSA. Trimming left V 8 bases short and J 5 bases short, with 21 bases between. The length of the CDR3 is 16 residues.

This clonotype was detected a few times. This chain uses TRBV5-6 with TRBJ1-2, with D tentatively TRBD1 (5 bases). This CDR3 region has 14 residues. Germline V gives CDR1 SGHDT, CDR2 YYEEEE. Trimming took off 0 bases at V and 4 bases at J, with 10 bases between the two ends. CDR3 in amino acids: CASSLGQLIYGYTF. The CDR3 nucleotides are TGTGCCAGCAGCTTGGGACAGTTGATCTATGGCTACACCTTC. Drawing the rest from reference TRBV5-6 and TRBJ1-2, the complete variable domain is DAGVTQSPTHLIKTRGQQVTLRCSPKSGHDTVSWYQQALGQGPQFIFQYYEEEERQRGNFPDRFSGHQFPNYSSELNVNALLLGDSALYLCASSLGQLIYGYTFGSGTRLTVV.

This clonotype was found a few times. The chain uses TRBV12-3 or TRBV12-4 and TRBJ2-7; D ambiguous. The CDR3 spans 14 residues. V dropped 6 bases and J dropped 3 bases, with 15 bases sitting between them. The CDR3 loop is CASSLFLINYEQYF. The CDR3 coding sequence is TGTGCCAGCAGCCTCTTCCTCATTAACTACGAGCAGTACTTC.

This clonotype was observed a single time. The V gene is TRBV7-3, the J gene TRBJ2-1; TRBD2 matches 8 bases. V shed 6 bases and J 2 bases; nucleotides not matched to a gene: 12. The CDR3 contains 17 residues. Germline loops: CDR1 SGHTA, CDR2 FQGTGA. CDR3 nucleotides: TGTGCCAGCAGGCGTCCGGAAGCGGGGGAAGCCTACAATGAGCAGTTCTTC. Translating it yields CASRRPEAGEAYNEQFF. The full variable domain, rest sourced from reference TRBV7-3 and TRBJ2-1, is GAGVSQTPSNKVTEKGKYVELRCDPISGHTALYWYRQSLGQGPEFLIYFQGTGAADDSGLPNDRFFAVRPEGSVSTLKIQRTERGDSAVYLCASRRPEAGEAYNEQFFGPGTRLTVL.

The chain joins TRBV12-3 or TRBV12-4 to TRBJ2-1, with D perhaps TRBD1 (6 bases). The CDR3 extends over 14 amino acids. Trimming shortened V by 9 bases and J by 4 bases, and 16 bases separated the two germline ends. CDR3 coding DNA: TGTGCCAGTCAAGTTGGGGGCTCATACAATGAGCAGTTCTTC. Its protein product is CASQVGGSYNEQFF.